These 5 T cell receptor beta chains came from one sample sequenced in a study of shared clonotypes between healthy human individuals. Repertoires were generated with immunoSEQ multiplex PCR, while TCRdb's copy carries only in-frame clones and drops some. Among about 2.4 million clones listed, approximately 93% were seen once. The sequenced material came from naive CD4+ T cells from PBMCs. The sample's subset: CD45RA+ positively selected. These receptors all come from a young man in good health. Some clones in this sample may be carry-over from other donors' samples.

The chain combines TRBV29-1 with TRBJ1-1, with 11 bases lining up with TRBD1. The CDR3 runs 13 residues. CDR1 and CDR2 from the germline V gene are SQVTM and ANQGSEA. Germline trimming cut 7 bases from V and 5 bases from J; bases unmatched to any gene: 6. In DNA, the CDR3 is TGCAGCGCCGTTGGACAGGGGGCAACTGAAGCTTTCTTT. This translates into CSAVGQGATEAFF. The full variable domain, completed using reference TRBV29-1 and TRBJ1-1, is SAVISQKPSRDICQRGTSLTIQCQVDSQVTMMFWYRQQPGQSLTLIATANQGSEATYESGFVIDKFPISRPNLTFSTLTVSNMSPEDSSIYLCSAVGQGATEAFFGQGTRLTVV.

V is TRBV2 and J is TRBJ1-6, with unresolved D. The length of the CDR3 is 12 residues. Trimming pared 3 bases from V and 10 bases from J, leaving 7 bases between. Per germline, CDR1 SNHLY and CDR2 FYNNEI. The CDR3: CASSEAVSPLHF. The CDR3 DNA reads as TGTGCCAGCAGTGAGGCCGTATCACCCCTCCACTTT. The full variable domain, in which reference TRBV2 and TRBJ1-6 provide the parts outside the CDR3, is EPEVTQTPSHQVTQMGQEVILRCVPISNHLYFYWYRQILGQKVEFLVSFYNNEISEKSEIFDDQFSVERPDGSNFTLKIRSTKLEDSAMYFCASSEAVSPLHFGNGTRLTVT.

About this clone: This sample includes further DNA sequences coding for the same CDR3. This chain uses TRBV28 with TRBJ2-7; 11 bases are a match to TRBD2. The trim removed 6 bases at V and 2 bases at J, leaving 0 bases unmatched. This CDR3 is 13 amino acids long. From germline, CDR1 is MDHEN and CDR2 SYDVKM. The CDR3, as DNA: TGTGCCAGCAGACTAGCGGGAGCCTACGAGCAGTACTTC. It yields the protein CASRLAGAYEQYF.

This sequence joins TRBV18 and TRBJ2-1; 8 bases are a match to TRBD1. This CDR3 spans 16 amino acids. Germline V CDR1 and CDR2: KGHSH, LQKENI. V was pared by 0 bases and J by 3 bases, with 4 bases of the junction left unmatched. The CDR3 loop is CASSPPSGQGYNEQFF. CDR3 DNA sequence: TGTGCCAGCTCACCACCGTCAGGACAGGGCTACAATGAGCAGTTCTTC.

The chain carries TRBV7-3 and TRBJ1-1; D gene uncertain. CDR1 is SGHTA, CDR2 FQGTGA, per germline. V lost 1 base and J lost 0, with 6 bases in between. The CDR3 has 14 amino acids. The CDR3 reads CASSLRSLNTEAFF. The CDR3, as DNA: TGTGCCAGCAGCTTAAGATCGCTGAACACTGAAGCTTTCTTT.